This T cell receptor (beta chain) was identified in a study of PD-L1 blockade in urothelial cancer. As for the study in general: Of roughly 31 patients, around 25 were males with bladder-origin urothelial cancer. Prior regimens of chemotherapy numbered 0 to 3 per patient. Analyses were performed on blood at 3 weeks after treatment start (the second dose) and at 6 weeks.

TCRdb's table, derived via immunoSEQ multiplex PCR, lists solely in-frame clones and lacks some. The sample contains some 25,000 clones, 84% of which appear only once. V gave up 6 bases and J gave up 7 bases; unmatched junction bases: 7. CDR3 length: 13 amino acids. Germline CDR1 MNHEY, CDR2 SVGAGI. The receptor was derived from a man between 65 and 80 years old with urothelial cancer. V usage is TRBV6-5 and J usage is TRBJ1-2, with TRBD1 matching over 8 bases. The sample consisted of PBMCs, taken around atezolizumab (anti-PD-L1) treatment. The CDR3 spells CASRTRQGFGYTF. The CDR3 DNA sequence: TGTGCCAGCAGGACTCGACAGGGGTTTGGCTACACCTTC.